This T cell receptor beta chain was profiled in a study of blood T cell repertoires in COVID-19. The protocol was immunoSEQ multiplex PCR, while the TCRdb copy is restricted to in-frame clones and leaves out a portion. The sample has about 110,000 clones; 60% to 80% are singletons. Sequenced input: peripheral blood. The TCR comes from a woman older than 75 with active or convalescent COVID-19.

CDR3: CASNHGLAGVNPFHNEQFF. The CDR3, as DNA: TGCGCCAGCAACCATGGACTAGCGGGAGTAAACCCCTTCCACAATGAGCAGTTCTTC. The rearrangement joins TRBV5-1 to TRBJ2-1; 13 bases fit TRBD2. CDR3 length: 19 residues. V lost 6 bases to trimming and J lost 5 bases; unmatched junction nucleotides: 17. Germline loops: CDR1 SGHRS, CDR2 YFSETQ.